This entry lists 21 T cell receptor beta chains sequenced from one sample in a study of blood T cell repertoires in COVID-19. Generated by immunoSEQ multiplex PCR, the TCRdb table keeps only in-frame clones and is missing some. The sample yields 55,000 to 80,000 clones, 82% seen once. What was sequenced was peripheral blood. The source of these receptors is a man older than 75 with active COVID-19.

The chain recombines TRBV12-3 or TRBV12-4 with TRBJ2-7, with D possibly TRBD1 on 7 matching bases. The germline V and J ends were trimmed by 4 bases and 7 bases, with 14 bases remaining between them. This CDR3 is 13 amino acids long. The CDR3 here is CASSSGGGREQYF. The CDR3 nucleotides read TGTGCCAGCAGTTCAGGGGGAGGTAGGGAGCAGTACTTC.

The CDR3 sequence: CASSSHGTGGWASGRRNEQFF. Here the CDR3 DNA reads TGTGCCAGCAGTTCCCACGGGACAGGGGGCTGGGCTAGCGGGAGGCGGAATGAGCAGTTCTTC. The J gene is TRBJ2-1, the V gene TRBV27, with D perhaps matching TRBD1 (12 bases). This CDR3 region has 21 residues. V was pared by 4 bases and J by 7 bases, with 35 bases between. Germline V gene sequence: CDR1 MNHEY, CDR2 SMNVEV (reference sequence).

J is TRBJ1-3 and V is TRBV25-1; D ambiguous. This CDR3 is 14 amino acids long. CDR1 is MGHDK and CDR2 is SYGVNS in the germline V gene. Trimming cost V 3 bases and J 4 bases, with 10 bases left between them. The CDR3 loop is CASSDLTNGNTIYF. In DNA, the CDR3 is TGTGCCAGCAGTGATCTAACTAACGGAAACACCATATATTTT.

The genes are TRBV19 and TRBJ2-5; 9 bases match TRBD2. Germline CDR1 LNHDA, CDR2 SQIVND (reference sequence). J gave up 4 bases and V 1 base, and 4 bases lay outside the gene matches. The CDR3 runs 15 residues. The CDR3 DNA is TGTGCCAGTAGTATAGGGATAGCGGGGGCAGAGACCCAGTACTTC. Amino acids: CASSIGIAGAETQYF.

In this sample, this clone turned up a few times. The chain links TRBV3-1 (or the pseudogene TRBV3-2) to TRBJ1-1, with D perhaps TRBD1 (5 bases). Germline CDR1 and CDR2: LGHDT and YNNKEL (reference sequence). The CDR3 loop spans 14 amino acids. Trimming took 1 base from V and 0 from J, leaving 6 bases between them. The CDR3 is CASSQGRVNTEAFF. CDR3 bases: TGTGCCAGCAGCCAAGGCAGGGTGAACACTGAAGCTTTCTTT.

The CDR3 loop reads CASSLAERGIQYF. In DNA, the CDR3 is TGCGCCAGCAGCTTGGCCGAAAGGGGCATTCAGTACTTC. The chain recombines TRBV5-1 with TRBJ2-4, with a possible D match to TRBD1 (5 bases). The CDR3 has 13 residues. Trimming shortened V by 0 bases and J by 9 bases, and 10 bases separated the two germline ends. CDR1 is SGHRS, CDR2 YFSETQ, per germline.

Only one count was recorded for this clone. This chain uses TRBV30 with TRBJ2-1; 8 bases map to TRBD2. The CDR3 sequence is 13 residues long. The V gene end was trimmed by 5 bases and the J gene end by 2 bases; junction bases not matched to a gene: 2. CDR1 and CDR2 from the germline V gene are GTSNPN and SVGIG (reference sequence). The DNA for the CDR3 is TGTGCCTGGCGGGAGGGCCCCTACAATGAGCAGTTCTTC. It is translated as CAWREGPYNEQFF.

The chain couples TRBV4-1 to TRBJ2-7, with 7 positions matching TRBD2. The CDR3 sequence is 17 residues long. The V and J ends lost 3 bases and 4 bases, in that order; junction bases with no gene match: 15. Germline V gene data show CDR1 as MGHRA and CDR2 as YSYEKL. CDR3 sequence: CASSQETPAGASYEQYF. CDR3 coding DNA: TGCGCCAGCAGCCAGGAAACCCCGGCGGGAGCTTCGTACGAGCAGTACTTC.

In this sample, this clone turned up a few times. This rearrangement joins TRBV29-1 to TRBJ1-2; D call uncertain. Trimming cost V 6 bases and J 4 bases, with 12 bases left between them. Germline V gene lookup returns CDR1 SQVTM and CDR2 ANQGSEA. This CDR3 contains 12 residues. The CDR3, as DNA: TGCAGCGTCCGAGGGAGTGGCTATGGCTACACCTTC. Translating gives CSVRGSGYGYTF. Filled out from reference TRBV29-1 and TRBJ1-2, the complete variable domain reads SAVISQKPSRDICQRGTSLTIQCQVDSQVTMMFWYRQQPGQSLTLIATANQGSEATYESGFVIDKFPISRPNLTFSTLTVSNMSPEDSSIYLCSVRGSGYGYTFGSGTRLTVV.

The rearrangement uses TRBV11-3 and TRBJ2-2; 14 bases agree with TRBD2. The ends lost 5 bases at V and 2 bases at J; junction bases unmatched: 7. CDR3 length: 18 amino acids. From germline, CDR1 is SGHNT and CDR2 YENEEA. CDR3 nucleotides: TGTGCCAGCAGCCCCCGACTAGCGGGGGGGCCCAACACCGGGGAGCTGTTTTTT. Protein: CASSPRLAGGPNTGELFF.

V is TRBV6-1 and J is TRBJ1-5; D ambiguous. The length of the CDR3 is 16 residues. Germline CDR1 and CDR2: MNHNS and SASEGT. V was pared by 0 bases and J by 3 bases, with 12 bases between. The DNA of the CDR3 is TGTGCCAGCAGTGAAGCGAGTTATAGTTTCAATCAGCCCCAGCATTTT. Protein: CASSEASYSFNQPQHF.

The sample holds many counts of this clone. V gene TRBV27 combines with J gene TRBJ2-1, with D possibly being TRBD2 (5 bases). The germline V gene encodes CDR1 MNHEY and CDR2 SMNVEV (reference sequence). V was pared by 4 bases and J by 7 bases, with 11 bases between. The CDR3 contains 13 residues. DNA of the CDR3: TGTGCCAGCAGTTGGACTTTCGGAAATGAGCAGTTCTTC. It translates to CASSWTFGNEQFF.

Written as DNA, the CDR3 is TGTGCCAGCAGTACCCTTTCAGGGGGCGCGGGTGGGGCCAACGTCCTGACTTTC. This translates into CASSTLSGGAGGANVLTF. The chain links TRBV6-2 or TRBV6-3 to TRBJ2-6; 8 nucleotides match TRBD1. CDR3 length: 18 residues. Germline CDR1 MNHEY, CDR2 SVGEGT. Trimming cost V 5 bases and J 3 bases; bases outside gene matches: 12.

The CDR3 sequence is CATYHGGVEQYF. CDR3 DNA sequence: TGTGCCACTTATCACGGAGGGGTCGAGCAGTACTTC. This rearrangement joins TRBV10-3 to TRBJ2-7; perhaps TRBD2 as D (6 bases). V lost 10 bases and J lost 6, with 16 bases in between. The CDR3 has 12 amino acids. Germline V gene sequence: CDR1 ENHRY, CDR2 SYGVKD.

The V and J genes are TRBV15 and TRBJ1-1; the match to TRBD1 covers 9 bases. Germline values: CDR1 LNHNV, CDR2 YYDKDF (reference sequence). Trimming cost V 2 bases and J 3 bases; bases outside gene matches: 7. The CDR3 has 16 amino acids. The CDR3 region is CATSRRTGVLDTEAFF. CDR3 nucleotide sequence: TGTGCCACCAGCAGAAGGACAGGGGTCTTGGACACTGAAGCTTTCTTT.

The rearrangement links TRBV10-3 to TRBJ1-5; the D gene is possibly TRBD1 (6 bases). Trimming cost V 0 bases and J 3 bases, with 9 bases left between them. The germline gives CDR1 ENHRY, CDR2 SYGVKD. The CDR3 is 15 amino acids. CDR3 DNA sequence: TGTGCCATCAGTGAGTCTCCGGGACACAATCAGCCCCAGCATTTT. It specifies CAISESPGHNQPQHF.

This chain connects TRBV18 to TRBJ1-1, with 10 bases lining up with TRBD1. Germline V gene sequence: CDR1 KGHSH, CDR2 LQKENI. With 6 bases clipped from V and 2 bases from J, the junction kept 6 bases outside the gene matches. This CDR3 has 15 amino acids. The CDR3 DNA reads as TGTGCCAGCTCGGACCGGGACAGGGGAAACACTGAAGCTTTCTTT. It specifies CASSDRDRGNTEAFF.

This chain links TRBV13 with TRBJ2-1, with TRBD1 as a possible D gene (5 bases). This CDR3 is 11 amino acids long. V was trimmed by 5 bases and J by 15 bases, leaving 14 bases between them. In germline, CDR1 is PRHDT, CDR2 FYEKMQ (reference sequence). CDR3 nucleotides: TGTGCCAGCAGCCACTTGGACAATCTGTTCTTC. This translates into CASSHLDNLFF.

The rearrangement uses TRBV29-1 and TRBJ1-5, with D tentatively TRBD1 (5 bases). The V end was cut by 6 bases, the J end by 1 base, with 7 bases between. The CDR3 covers 12 residues. The germline V gene encodes CDR1 SQVTM and CDR2 ANQGSEA. The CDR3, as DNA: TGCAGCGTCCAGGGAAGCAATCAGCCCCAGCATTTT. Translating it yields CSVQGSNQPQHF.

This clone was counted between two and nine times. The gene calls are TRBV18 and TRBJ1-3; 8 bases are a match to TRBD1. The germline gives CDR1 KGHSH, CDR2 LQKENI. J was trimmed by 0 bases and V by 2 bases; bases with no gene match: 0. The CDR3 is 15 residues long. The CDR3, as DNA: TGTGCCAGCTCACCAGGGACAGGCTCTGGAAACACCATATATTTT. It codes for CASSPGTGSGNTIYF.

The genes are TRBV5-6 and TRBJ1-2, with 9 bases lining up with TRBD1. The CDR3 runs 18 residues. The J segment lost 8 bases and the V segment lost 4 bases, leaving 21 bases of the junction unmatched. Per the germline V gene, CDR1 is SGHDT and CDR2 is YYEEEE. The CDR3 is CASSLRTGDRRQLRGYTF. The CDR3 region has the DNA TGTGCCAGCAGCCTCAGGACAGGGGACCGACGGCAATTGAGGGGCTACACCTTC.